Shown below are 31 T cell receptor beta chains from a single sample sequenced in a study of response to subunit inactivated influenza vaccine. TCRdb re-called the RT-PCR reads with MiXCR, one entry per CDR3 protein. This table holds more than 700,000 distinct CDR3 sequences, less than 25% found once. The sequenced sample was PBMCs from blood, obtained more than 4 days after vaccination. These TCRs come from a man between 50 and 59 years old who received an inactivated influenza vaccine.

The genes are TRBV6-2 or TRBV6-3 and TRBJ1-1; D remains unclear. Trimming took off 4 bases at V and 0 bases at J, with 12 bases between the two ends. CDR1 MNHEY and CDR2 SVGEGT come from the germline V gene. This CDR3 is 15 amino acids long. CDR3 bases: TGTGCCAGCAGTTTATTGGGGTCAATGAACACTGAAGCTTTCTTT. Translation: CASSLLGSMNTEAFF.

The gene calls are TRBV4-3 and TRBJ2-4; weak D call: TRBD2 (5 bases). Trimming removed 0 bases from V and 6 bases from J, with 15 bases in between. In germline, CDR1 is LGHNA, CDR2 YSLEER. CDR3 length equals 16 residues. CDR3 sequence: CASSQEVGERRNIQYF. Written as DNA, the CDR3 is TGCGCCAGCAGCCAAGAGGTGGGAGAGAGGAGAAACATTCAGTACTTC.

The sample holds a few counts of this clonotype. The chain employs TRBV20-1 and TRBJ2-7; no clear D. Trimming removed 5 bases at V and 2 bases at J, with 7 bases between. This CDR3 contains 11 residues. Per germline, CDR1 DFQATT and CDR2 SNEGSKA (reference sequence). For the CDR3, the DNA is TGCAGTGCTCTAACAGCCTACGAGCAGTACTTC. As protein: CSALTAYEQYF.

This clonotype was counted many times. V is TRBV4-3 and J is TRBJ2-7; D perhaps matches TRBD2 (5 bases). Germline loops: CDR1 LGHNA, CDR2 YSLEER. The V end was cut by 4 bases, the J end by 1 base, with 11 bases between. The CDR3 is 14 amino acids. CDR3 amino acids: CASSPRALSYEQYF. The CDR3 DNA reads TGCGCCAGCAGCCCGCGGGCCCTATCCTACGAGCAGTACTTC.

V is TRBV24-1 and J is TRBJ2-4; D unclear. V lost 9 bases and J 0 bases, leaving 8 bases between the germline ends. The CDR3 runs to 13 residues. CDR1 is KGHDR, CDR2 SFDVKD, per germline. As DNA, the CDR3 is TGTGCCACCTTCGATCTAGCCAAAAACATTCAGTACTTC. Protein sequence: CATFDLAKNIQYF.

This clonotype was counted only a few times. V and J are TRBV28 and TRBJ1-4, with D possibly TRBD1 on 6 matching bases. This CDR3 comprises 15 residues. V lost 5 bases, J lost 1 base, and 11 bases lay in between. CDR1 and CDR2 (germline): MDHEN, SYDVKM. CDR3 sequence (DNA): TGTGCCAGCAGTCCTACAGGGATAACTAATGAAAAACTGTTTTTT. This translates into CASSPTGITNEKLFF. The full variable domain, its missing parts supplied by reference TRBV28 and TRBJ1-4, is DVKVTQSSRYLVKRTGEKVFLECVQDMDHENMFWYRQDPGLGLRLIYFSYDVKMKEKGDIPEGYSVSREKKERFSLILESASTNQTSMYLCASSPTGITNEKLFFGSGTQLSVL.

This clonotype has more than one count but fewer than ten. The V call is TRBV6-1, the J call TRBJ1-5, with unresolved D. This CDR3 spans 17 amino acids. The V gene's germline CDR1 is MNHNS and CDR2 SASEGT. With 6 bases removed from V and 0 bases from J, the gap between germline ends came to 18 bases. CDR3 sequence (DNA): TGTGCCAGCAGCCCCGGCCTCCGACTCTTTAGCAATCAGCCCCAGCATTTT. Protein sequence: CASSPGLRLFSNQPQHF.

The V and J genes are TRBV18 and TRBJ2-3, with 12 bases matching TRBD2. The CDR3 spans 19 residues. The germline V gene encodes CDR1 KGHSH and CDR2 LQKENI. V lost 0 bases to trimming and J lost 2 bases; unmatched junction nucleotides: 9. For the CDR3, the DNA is TGTGCCAGCTCACCACCCGGACTAGCGGGAAGGCTTGCCACAGATACGCAGTATTTT. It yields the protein CASSPPGLAGRLATDTQYF.

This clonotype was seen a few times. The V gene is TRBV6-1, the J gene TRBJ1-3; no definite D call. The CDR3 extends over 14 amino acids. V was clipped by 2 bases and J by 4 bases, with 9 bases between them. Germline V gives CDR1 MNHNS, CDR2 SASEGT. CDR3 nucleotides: TGTGCCAGCAGTGAAAGTACCCCAGGAAACACCATATATTTT. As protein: CASSESTPGNTIYF.

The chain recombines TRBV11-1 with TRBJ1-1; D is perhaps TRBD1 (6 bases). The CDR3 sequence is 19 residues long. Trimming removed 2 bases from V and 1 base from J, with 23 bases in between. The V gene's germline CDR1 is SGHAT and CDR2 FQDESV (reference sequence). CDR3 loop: CASSLPGARAADANTEAFF. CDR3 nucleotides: TGTGCCAGCAGCTTACCAGGGGCGCGCGCGGCGGATGCGAACACTGAAGCTTTCTTT.

The CDR3 region has the DNA TGCGCCAGCAGGTGGGGACCCGGGGAGCTGTTTTTT. Its protein product is CASRWGPGELFF. The gene calls are TRBV5-1 and TRBJ2-2; D may be TRBD1 or TRBD2 (5 bases each). The CDR3 contains 12 residues. Germline V gene data show CDR1 as SGHRS and CDR2 as YFSETQ. Trimming pared 5 bases from V and 6 bases from J, leaving 8 bases between.

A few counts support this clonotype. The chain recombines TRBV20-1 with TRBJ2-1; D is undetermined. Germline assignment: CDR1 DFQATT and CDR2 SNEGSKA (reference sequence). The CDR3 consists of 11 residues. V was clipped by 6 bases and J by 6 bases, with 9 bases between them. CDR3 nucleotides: TGCAGTGCCAAGACCGTCAATGAGCAGTTCTTC. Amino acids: CSAKTVNEQFF.

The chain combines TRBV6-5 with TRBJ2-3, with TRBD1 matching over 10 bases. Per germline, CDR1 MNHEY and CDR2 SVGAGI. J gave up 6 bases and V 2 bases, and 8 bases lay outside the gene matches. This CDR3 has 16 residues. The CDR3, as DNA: TGTGCCAGCAGTTACAGGGGAGGGACAGGGGTGGATACGCAGTATTTT. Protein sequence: CASSYRGGTGVDTQYF.

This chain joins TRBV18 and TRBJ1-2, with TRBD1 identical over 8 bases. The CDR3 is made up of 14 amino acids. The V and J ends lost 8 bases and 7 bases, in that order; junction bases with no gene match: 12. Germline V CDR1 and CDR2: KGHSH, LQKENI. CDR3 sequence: CASRPDRVVRGYTF. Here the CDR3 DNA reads TGTGCCAGCCGACCGGACAGGGTGGTTCGTGGCTACACCTTC.

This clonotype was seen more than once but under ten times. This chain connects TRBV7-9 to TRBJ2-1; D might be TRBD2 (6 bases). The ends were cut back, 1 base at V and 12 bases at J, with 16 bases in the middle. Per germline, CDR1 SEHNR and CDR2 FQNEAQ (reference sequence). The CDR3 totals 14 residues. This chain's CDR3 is CASSLVSSAGRQFF. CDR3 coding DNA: TGTGCCAGCAGCTTAGTGTCCAGTGCGGGGCGGCAGTTCTTC.

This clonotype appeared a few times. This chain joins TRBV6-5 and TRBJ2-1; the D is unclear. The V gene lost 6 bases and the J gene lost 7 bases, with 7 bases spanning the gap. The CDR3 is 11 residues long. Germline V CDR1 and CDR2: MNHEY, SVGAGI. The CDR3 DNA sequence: TGTGCCAGCAGGCGAGTGAATGAGCAGTTCTTC. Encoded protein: CASRRVNEQFF.

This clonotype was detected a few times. The CDR3, as DNA: TGTGCCAGCAACCTAGCGTCTATTAGCACAGATACGCAGTATTTT. As protein: CASNLASISTDTQYF. The chain employs TRBV2 and TRBJ2-3, with D perhaps TRBD2 (6 bases). Trimming cost V 7 bases and J 0 bases, with 14 bases left between them. CDR1 is SNHLY and CDR2 is FYNNEI in the germline V gene. The CDR3 totals 15 residues. The whole variable domain, remainder taken from reference TRBV2 and TRBJ2-3, is EPEVTQTPSHQVTQMGQEVILRCVPISNHLYFYWYRQILGQKVEFLVSFYNNEISEKSEIFDDQFSVERPDGSNFTLKIRSTKLEDSAMYFCASNLASISTDTQYFGPGTRLTVL.

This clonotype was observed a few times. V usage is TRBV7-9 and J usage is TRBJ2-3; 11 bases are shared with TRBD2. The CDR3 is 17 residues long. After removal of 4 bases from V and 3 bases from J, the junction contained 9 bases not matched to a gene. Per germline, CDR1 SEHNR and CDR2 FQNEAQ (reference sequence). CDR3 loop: CASSSWTSGRLTDTQYF. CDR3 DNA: TGTGCCAGCAGCTCTTGGACTAGCGGGCGACTGACAGATACGCAGTATTTT.

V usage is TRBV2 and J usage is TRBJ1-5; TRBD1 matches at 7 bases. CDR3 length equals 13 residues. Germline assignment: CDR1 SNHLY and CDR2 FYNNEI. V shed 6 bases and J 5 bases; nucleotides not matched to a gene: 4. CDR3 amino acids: CASRATGHQPQHF. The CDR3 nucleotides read TGTGCCAGCAGAGCGACAGGGCATCAGCCCCAGCATTTT.

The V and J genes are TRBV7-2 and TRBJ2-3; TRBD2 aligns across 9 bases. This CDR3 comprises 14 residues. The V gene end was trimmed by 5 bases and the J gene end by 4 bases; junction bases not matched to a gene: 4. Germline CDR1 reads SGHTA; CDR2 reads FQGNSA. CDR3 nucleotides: TGTGCCAGCAGCACGGGACTAGCCCCAGATACGCAGTATTTT. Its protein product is CASSTGLAPDTQYF. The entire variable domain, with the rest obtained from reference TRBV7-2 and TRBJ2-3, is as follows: GAGVSQSPSNKVTEKGKDVELRCDPISGHTALYWYRQSLGQGLEFLIYFQGNSAPDKSGLPSDRFSAERTGGSVSTLTIQRTQQEDSAVYLCASSTGLAPDTQYFGPGTRLTVL.

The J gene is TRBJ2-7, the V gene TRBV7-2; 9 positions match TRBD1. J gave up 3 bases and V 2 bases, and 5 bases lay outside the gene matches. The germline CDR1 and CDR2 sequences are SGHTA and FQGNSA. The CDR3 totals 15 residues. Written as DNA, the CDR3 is TGTGCCAGCAGCTTATCGGGACAGGGTGGCTACGAGCAGTACTTC. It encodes CASSLSGQGGYEQYF.

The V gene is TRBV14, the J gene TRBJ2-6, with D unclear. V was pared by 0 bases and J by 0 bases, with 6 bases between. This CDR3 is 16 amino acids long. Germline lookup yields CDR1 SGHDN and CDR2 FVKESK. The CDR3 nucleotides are TGTGCCAGCAGCCAAGATCTCCGCTCTGGGGCCAACGTCCTGACTTTC. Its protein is CASSQDLRSGANVLTF.

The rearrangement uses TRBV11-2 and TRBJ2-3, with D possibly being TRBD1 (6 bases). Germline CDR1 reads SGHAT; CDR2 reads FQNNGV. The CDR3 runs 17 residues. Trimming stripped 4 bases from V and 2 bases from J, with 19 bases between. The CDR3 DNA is TGTGCCAGCAGCTCCCGAAGCCAGGGGTTAATCACAGATACGCAGTATTTT. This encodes CASSSRSQGLITDTQYF.

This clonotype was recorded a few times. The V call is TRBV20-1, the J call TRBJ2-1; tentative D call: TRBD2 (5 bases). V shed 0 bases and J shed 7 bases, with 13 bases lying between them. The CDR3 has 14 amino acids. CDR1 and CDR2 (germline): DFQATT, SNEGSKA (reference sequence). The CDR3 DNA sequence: TGCAGTGCTAGAGATGGTTGGCGGGTAAATGAGCAGTTCTTC. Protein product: CSARDGWRVNEQFF.

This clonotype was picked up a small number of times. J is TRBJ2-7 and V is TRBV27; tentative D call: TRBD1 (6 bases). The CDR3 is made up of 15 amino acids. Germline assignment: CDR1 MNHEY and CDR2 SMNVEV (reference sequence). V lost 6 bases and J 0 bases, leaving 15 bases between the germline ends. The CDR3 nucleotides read TGTGCCAGCAGCCACAGGGCAGAGAGCTCCTACGAGCAGTACTTC. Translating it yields CASSHRAESSYEQYF.

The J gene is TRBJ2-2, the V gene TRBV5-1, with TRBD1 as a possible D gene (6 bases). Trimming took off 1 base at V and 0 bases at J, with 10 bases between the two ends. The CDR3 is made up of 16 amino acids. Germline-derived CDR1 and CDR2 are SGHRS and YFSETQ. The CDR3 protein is CASSLPRQANTGELFF. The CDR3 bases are TGCGCCAGCAGCTTGCCCCGACAGGCGAACACCGGGGAGCTGTTTTTT. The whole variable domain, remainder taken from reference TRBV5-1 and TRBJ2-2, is KAGVTQTPRYLIKTRGQQVTLSCSPISGHRSVSWYQQTPGQGLQFLFEYFSETQRNKGNFPGRFSGRQFSNSRSEMNVSTLELGDSALYLCASSLPRQANTGELFFGEGSRLTVL.

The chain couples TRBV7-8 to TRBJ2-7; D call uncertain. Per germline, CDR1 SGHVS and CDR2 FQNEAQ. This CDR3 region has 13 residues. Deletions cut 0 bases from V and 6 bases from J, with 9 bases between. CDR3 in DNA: TGTGCCAGCAGCTTAGCGCTAAGACTCGAGCAGTACTTC. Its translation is CASSLALRLEQYF.

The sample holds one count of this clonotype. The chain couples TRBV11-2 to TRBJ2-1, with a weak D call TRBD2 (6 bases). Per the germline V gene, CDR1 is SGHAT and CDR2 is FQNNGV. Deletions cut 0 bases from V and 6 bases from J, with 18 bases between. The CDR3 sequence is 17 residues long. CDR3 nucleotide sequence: TGTGCCAGCAGCTTAGAGTCGGCGGGACCCTCCACCAATGAGCAGTTCTTC. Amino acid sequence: CASSLESAGPSTNEQFF.

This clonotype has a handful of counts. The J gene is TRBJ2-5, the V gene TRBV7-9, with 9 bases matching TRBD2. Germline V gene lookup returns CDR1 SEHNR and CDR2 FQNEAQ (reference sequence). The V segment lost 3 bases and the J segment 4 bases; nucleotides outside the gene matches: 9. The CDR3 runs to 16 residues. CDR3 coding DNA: TGTGCCAGCAGCTTCCCAGCGGGGGGTCGAGGAGAGACCCAGTACTTC. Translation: CASSFPAGGRGETQYF. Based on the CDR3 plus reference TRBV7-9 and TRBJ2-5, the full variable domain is DTGVSQNPRHKITKRGQNVTFRCDPISEHNRLYWYRQTLGQGPEFLTYFQNEAQLEKSRLLSDRFSAERPKGSFSTLEIQRTEQGDSAMYLCASSFPAGGRGETQYFGPGTRLLVL.

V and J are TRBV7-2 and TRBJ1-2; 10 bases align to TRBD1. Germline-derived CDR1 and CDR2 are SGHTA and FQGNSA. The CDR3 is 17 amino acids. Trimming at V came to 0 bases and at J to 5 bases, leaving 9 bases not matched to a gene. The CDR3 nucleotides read TGTGCCAGCAGCTTAGCCGTAGACAGGGGGCTTGGATATGGCTACACCTTC. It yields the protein CASSLAVDRGLGYGYTF.

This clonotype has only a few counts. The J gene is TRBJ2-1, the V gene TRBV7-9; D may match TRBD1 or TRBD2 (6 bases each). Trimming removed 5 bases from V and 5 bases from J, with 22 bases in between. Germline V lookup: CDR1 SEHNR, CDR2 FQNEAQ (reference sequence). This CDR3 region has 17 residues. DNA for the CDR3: TGTGCCAGCAGCCCAGCCTTCGTCGGGGGCCACCACAATGAGCAGTTCTTC. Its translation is CASSPAFVGGHHNEQFF. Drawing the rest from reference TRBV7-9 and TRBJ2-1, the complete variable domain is DTGVSQNPRHKITKRGQNVTFRCDPISEHNRLYWYRQTLGQGPEFLTYFQNEAQLEKSRLLSDRFSAERPKGSFSTLEIQRTEQGDSAMYLCASSPAFVGGHHNEQFFGPGTRLTVL.